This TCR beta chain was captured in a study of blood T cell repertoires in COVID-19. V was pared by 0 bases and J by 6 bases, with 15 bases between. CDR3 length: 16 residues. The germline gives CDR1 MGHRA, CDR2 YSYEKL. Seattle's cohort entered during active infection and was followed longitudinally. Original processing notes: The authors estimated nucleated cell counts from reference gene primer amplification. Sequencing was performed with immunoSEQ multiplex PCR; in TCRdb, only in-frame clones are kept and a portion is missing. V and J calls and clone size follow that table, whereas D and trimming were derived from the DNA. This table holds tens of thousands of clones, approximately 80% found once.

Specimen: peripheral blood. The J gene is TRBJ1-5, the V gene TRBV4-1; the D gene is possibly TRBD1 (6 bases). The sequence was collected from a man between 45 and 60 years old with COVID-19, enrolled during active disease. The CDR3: CASSQDWGGPFQPQHF. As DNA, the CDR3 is TGCGCCAGCAGCCAAGATTGGGGGGGGCCATTTCAGCCCCAGCATTTT.